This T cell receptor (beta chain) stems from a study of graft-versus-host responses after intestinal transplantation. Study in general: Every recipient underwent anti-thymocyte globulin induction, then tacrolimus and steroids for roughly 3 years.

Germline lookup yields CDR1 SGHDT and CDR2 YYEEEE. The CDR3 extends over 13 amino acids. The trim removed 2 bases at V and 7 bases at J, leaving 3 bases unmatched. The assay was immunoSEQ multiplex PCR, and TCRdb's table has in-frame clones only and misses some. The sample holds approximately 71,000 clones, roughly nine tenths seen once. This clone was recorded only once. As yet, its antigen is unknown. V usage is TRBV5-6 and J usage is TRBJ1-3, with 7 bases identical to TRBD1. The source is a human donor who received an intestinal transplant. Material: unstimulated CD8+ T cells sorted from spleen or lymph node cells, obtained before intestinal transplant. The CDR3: CASSFTGVNTIYF. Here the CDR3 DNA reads TGTGCCAGCAGCTTTACAGGGGTTAACACCATATATTTT.